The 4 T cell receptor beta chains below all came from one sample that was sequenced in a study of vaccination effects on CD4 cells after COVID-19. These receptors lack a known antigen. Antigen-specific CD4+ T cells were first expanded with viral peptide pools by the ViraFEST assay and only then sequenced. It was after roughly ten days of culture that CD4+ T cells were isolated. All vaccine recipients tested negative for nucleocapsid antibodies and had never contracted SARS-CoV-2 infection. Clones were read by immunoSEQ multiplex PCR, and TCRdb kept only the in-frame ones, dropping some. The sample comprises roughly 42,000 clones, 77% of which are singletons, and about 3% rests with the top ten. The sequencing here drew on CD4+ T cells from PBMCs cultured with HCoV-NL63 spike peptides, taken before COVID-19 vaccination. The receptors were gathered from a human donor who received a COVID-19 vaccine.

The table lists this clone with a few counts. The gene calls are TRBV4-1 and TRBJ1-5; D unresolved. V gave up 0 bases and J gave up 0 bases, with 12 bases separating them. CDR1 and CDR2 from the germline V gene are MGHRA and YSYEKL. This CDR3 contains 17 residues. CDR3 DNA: TGCGCCAGCAGCCAAGATCGGTCAGGTCATAGCAATCAGCCCCAGCATTTT. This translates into CASSQDRSGHSNQPQHF.

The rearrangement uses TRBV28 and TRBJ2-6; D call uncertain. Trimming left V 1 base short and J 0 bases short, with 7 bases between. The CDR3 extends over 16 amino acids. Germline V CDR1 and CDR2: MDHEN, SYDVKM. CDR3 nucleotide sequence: TGTGCCAGCAGTTTATTAGGGTACTCTGGGGCCAACGTCCTGACTTTC. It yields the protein CASSLLGYSGANVLTF. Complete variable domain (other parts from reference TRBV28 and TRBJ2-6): DVKVTQSSRYLVKRTGEKVFLECVQDMDHENMFWYRQDPGLGLRLIYFSYDVKMKEKGDIPEGYSVSREKKERFSLILESASTNQTSMYLCASSLLGYSGANVLTFGAGSRLTVL.

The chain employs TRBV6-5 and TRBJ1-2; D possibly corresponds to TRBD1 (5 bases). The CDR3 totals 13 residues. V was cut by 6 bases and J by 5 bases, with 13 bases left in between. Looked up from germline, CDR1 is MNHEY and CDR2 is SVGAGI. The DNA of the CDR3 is TGTGCCAGCAGCTGGGACCGACTTTATGGCTACACCTTC. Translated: CASSWDRLYGYTF.

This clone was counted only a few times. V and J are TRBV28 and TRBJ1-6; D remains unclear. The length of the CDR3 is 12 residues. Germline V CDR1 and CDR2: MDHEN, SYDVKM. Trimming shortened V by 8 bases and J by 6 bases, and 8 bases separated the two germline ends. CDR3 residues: CASFSANSPLHF. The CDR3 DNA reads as TGTGCCAGCTTTTCGGCTAATTCACCCCTCCACTTT.